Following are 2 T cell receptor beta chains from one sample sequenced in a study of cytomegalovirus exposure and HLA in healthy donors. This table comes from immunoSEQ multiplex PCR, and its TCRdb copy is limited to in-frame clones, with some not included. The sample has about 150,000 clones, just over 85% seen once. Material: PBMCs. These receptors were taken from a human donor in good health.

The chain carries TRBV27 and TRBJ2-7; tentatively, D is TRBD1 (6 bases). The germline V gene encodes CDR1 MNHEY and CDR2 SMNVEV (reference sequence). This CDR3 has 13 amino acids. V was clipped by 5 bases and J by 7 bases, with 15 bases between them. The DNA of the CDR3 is TGTGCCAGCAGTCTAATGGGCACAGGGGAGCAGTACTTC. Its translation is CASSLMGTGEQYF.

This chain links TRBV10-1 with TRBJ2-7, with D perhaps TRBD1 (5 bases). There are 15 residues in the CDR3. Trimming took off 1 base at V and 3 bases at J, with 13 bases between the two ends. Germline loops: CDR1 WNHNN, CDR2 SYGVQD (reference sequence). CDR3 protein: CASSELATDDYEQYF. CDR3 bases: TGCGCCAGCAGTGAGTTGGCGACAGATGACTACGAGCAGTACTTC.